The 28 T cell receptor beta chains listed next were all sequenced from one sample in a study of CD8 T cells in Susac syndrome (dated by TCRdb to the late 2010s). The library was produced with the immunoSEQ multiplex PCR assay. RNA was extracted with the RNeasy kit and 0.5 to 1 ug was reverse transcribed using random hexamers. TCRdb cleaned the public reads at Q25 with fastp, built clones with MiXCR and kept in-frame beta chains. For every CDR3 protein sequence, its rows merge into one entry that carries the most common genes and DNA. Counted in this sample were about 120,000 distinct CDR3 sequences; approximately 96% of them appeared once. The top ten hold over 0.2% of the sample. Sequencing was performed on CD8+ T cells from PBMCs. These receptor sequences come from a human donor with Susac syndrome.

This rearrangement joins TRBV27 to TRBJ2-1, with D uncertain. Germline loops: CDR1 MNHEY, CDR2 SMNVEV (reference sequence). This CDR3 spans 13 amino acids. Trimming took 2 bases from V and 9 from J, leaving 11 bases between them. The CDR3 nucleotides read TGTGCCAGCAGTTTAGGTACTTCCAGTGAGCAGTTCTTC. This codes for CASSLGTSSEQFF.

V is TRBV4-1 and J is TRBJ1-4, with D uncertain. This CDR3 contains 14 residues. The germline CDR1 and CDR2 sequences are MGHRA and YSYEKL. The V end lost 6 bases, the J end lost 4 bases, and 12 bases lay between the germline ends. The DNA for the CDR3 is TGCGCCAGCAGAACGACGGGGAGTAATGAAAAACTGTTTTTT. The encoded protein is CASRTTGSNEKLFF.

The chain couples TRBV7-2 to TRBJ2-3; no clear D. Looked up from germline, CDR1 is SGHTA and CDR2 is FQGNSA. The length of the CDR3 is 17 residues. The V end lost 3 bases, the J end lost 0 bases, and 16 bases lay between the germline ends. The CDR3 protein is CASSFPKLRPSTDTQYF. As DNA, the CDR3 is TGTGCCAGCAGCTTCCCCAAGTTGAGGCCTAGCACAGATACGCAGTATTTT.

The chain couples TRBV30 to TRBJ1-3; D not resolved. V was cut by 0 bases and J by 7 bases, with 10 bases left in between. The CDR3 is made up of 13 amino acids. The V gene's germline CDR1 is GTSNPN and CDR2 SVGIG (reference sequence). The CDR3 spells CAWSVLVGNTIYF. The CDR3 DNA reads TGTGCCTGGAGTGTACTGGTTGGGAACACCATATATTTT.

The V call is TRBV30, the J call TRBJ2-7, with 8 nucleotides matching TRBD2. The CDR3 runs to 14 residues. Germline V CDR1 and CDR2: GTSNPN, SVGIG (reference sequence). Losses at the gene ends were 0 bases for V and 5 bases for J; bases not matched to a gene: 6. The CDR3 reads CAWSVTSDLNEQYF. The CDR3 region has the DNA TGTGCCTGGAGTGTGACTAGCGATTTGAACGAGCAGTACTTC.

The gene calls are TRBV20-1 and TRBJ2-1; possible D gene TRBD2, 6 bases. Trimming pared 0 bases from V and 8 bases from J, leaving 23 bases between. The germline V gene has CDR1 DFQATT and CDR2 SNEGSKA (reference sequence). This CDR3 comprises 17 residues. CDR3 in amino acids: CSARDGTSRTAGDEQFF. DNA of the CDR3: TGCAGTGCTAGAGATGGGACTTCGCGAACCGCTGGGGATGAGCAGTTCTTC.

The chain recombines TRBV12-3 or TRBV12-4 with TRBJ2-3, with D possibly TRBD2 on 6 matching bases. The CDR3 runs to 13 residues. Trimming removed 6 bases at V and 6 bases at J, with 13 bases between. CDR3 nucleotides: TGTGCCAGCAGCCACCTCCGGGGGGATACGCAGTATTTT. This gives the protein CASSHLRGDTQYF.

The chain employs TRBV4-3 and TRBJ2-7, with D tentatively TRBD1 (6 bases). Per germline, CDR1 LGHNA and CDR2 YSLEER. The ends were cut back, 0 bases at V and 3 bases at J, with 9 bases in the middle. The CDR3 spans 14 residues. CDR3 amino acids: CASSQELGGYEQYF. CDR3 in DNA: TGCGCCAGCAGCCAAGAGTTAGGGGGCTACGAGCAGTACTTC.

In nucleotides, the CDR3 is TGTGCCAGCAGCTTGGAACGCACTGGGTCCGAGCAGTACTTC. Translating it yields CASSLERTGSEQYF. This rearrangement joins TRBV5-6 to TRBJ2-7; D ambiguous. The V end was cut by 0 bases, the J end by 6 bases, with 13 bases between. The CDR3 is made up of 14 amino acids. Germline CDR1 is SGHDT and CDR2 is YYEEEE.

CDR3 in amino acids: CASSYGPEGTDTQYF. CDR3 DNA: TGTGCCAGCAGTTACGGGCCAGAAGGCACAGATACGCAGTATTTT. The J gene is TRBJ2-3, the V gene TRBV6-5; no clear D. In germline, CDR1 is MNHEY, CDR2 SVGAGI. V gave up 2 bases and J gave up 1 base, with 10 bases separating them. The CDR3 loop spans 15 amino acids.

The chain couples TRBV9 to TRBJ2-2; D remains unclear. The V end was cut by 3 bases, the J end by 2 bases, with 11 bases between. The CDR3 covers 15 residues. CDR1 is SGDLS, CDR2 YYNGEE, per germline. The CDR3 is CASSAPESNTGELFF. CDR3 sequence (DNA): TGTGCCAGCAGCGCCCCCGAGAGCAACACCGGGGAGCTGTTTTTT. Drawing the rest from reference TRBV9 and TRBJ2-2, the complete variable domain is DSGVTQTPKHLITATGQRVTLRCSPRSGDLSVYWYQQSLDQGLQFLIQYYNGEERAKGNILERFSAQQFPDLHSELNLSSLELGDSALYFCASSAPESNTGELFFGEGSRLTVL.

This clonotype occurred a few times. V and J are TRBV13 and TRBJ1-5, with a weak D call TRBD1 (5 bases). The CDR3 length is 14 residues. Looked up from germline, CDR1 is PRHDT and CDR2 is FYEKMQ (reference sequence). Trimming left V 5 bases short and J 3 bases short, with 11 bases between. The CDR3 is CASSPRGVNQPQHF. CDR3 sequence (DNA): TGTGCCAGCAGCCCGCGGGGGGTCAATCAGCCCCAGCATTTT.

The rearrangement joins TRBV13 to TRBJ2-5; 12 bases fit TRBD2. Germline-derived CDR1 and CDR2 are PRHDT and FYEKMQ (reference sequence). The CDR3 sequence is 17 residues long. V lost 5 bases to trimming and J lost 1 base; unmatched junction nucleotides: 8. In nucleotides, the CDR3 is TGTGCCAGCAGCCAAACGGGGACTAGCGGGCGCCAAGAGACCCAGTACTTC. This encodes CASSQTGTSGRQETQYF.

The chain couples TRBV6-2 or TRBV6-3 to TRBJ1-5; D gene uncertain. The CDR3 contains 15 residues. Germline V gene sequence: CDR1 MNHEY, CDR2 SVGEGT. V gave up 2 bases and J gave up 4 bases, with 12 bases separating them. The CDR3 sequence: CASSYLPADNQPQHF. CDR3 sequence (DNA): TGTGCCAGCAGTTACCTCCCGGCGGATAATCAGCCCCAGCATTTT.

The chain links TRBV6-2 or TRBV6-3 to TRBJ2-2; D remains ambiguous. This CDR3 spans 14 amino acids. Germline CDR1 and CDR2: MNHEY and SVGEGT. Trimming took 5 bases from V and 3 from J, leaving 10 bases between them. The CDR3 region is CASSDTGDTGELFF. The CDR3 nucleotides are TGTGCCAGCAGTGATACTGGTGACACCGGGGAGCTGTTTTTT.

CDR3 protein: CASSQHGQGADGYTF. The CDR3 nucleotides read TGCGCCAGCAGCCAACACGGACAGGGGGCGGATGGCTACACCTTC. V gene TRBV4-1 combines with J gene TRBJ1-2; 11 bases map to TRBD1. Germline V CDR1 and CDR2: MGHRA, YSYEKL. The V and J ends lost 2 bases and 6 bases, in that order; junction bases with no gene match: 5. The CDR3 totals 15 residues.

This chain links TRBV19 with TRBJ1-1, with D perhaps matching TRBD1 (6 bases). The CDR3 length is 12 residues. V lost 9 bases and J 1 base, leaving 9 bases between the germline ends. Per the germline V gene, CDR1 is LNHDA and CDR2 is SQIVND (reference sequence). Written as DNA, the CDR3 is TGTGCCAGCCAGACAGGGAACACTGAAGCTTTCTTT. It specifies CASQTGNTEAFF.

The V and J genes are TRBV9 and TRBJ2-7; no firm D call. The V gene lost 0 bases and the J gene lost 2 bases, with 12 bases spanning the gap. The germline V gene encodes CDR1 SGDLS and CDR2 YYNGEE. The CDR3 is 15 amino acids. CDR3 residues: CASSVEGIGTYEQYF. CDR3 nucleotide sequence: TGTGCCAGCAGCGTAGAGGGAATTGGGACCTACGAGCAGTACTTC.

The chain combines TRBV19 with TRBJ2-1; TRBD2 aligns across 9 bases. With 1 base clipped from V and 3 bases from J, the junction kept 4 bases outside the gene matches. CDR3 length: 16 amino acids. Germline V lookup: CDR1 LNHDA, CDR2 SQIVND (reference sequence). The CDR3 DNA is TGTGCCAGTAGTATAGGTGGACTAGCGCACTACAATGAGCAGTTCTTC. Translated, it gives CASSIGGLAHYNEQFF.

The CDR3 here is CASSQVVGGDSPLHF. DNA of the CDR3: TGTGCCAGCAGCCAAGTAGTTGGAGGGGATTCACCCCTCCACTTT. This chain uses TRBV3-1 with TRBJ1-6; possible D gene TRBD1, 5 bases. Germline CDR1 LGHDT, CDR2 YNNKEL (reference sequence). CDR3 size: 15 residues. Trimming cost V 1 base and J 8 bases, with 12 bases left between them.

The chain has TRBV7-3 and TRBJ2-7; D unclear. Germline V gene lookup returns CDR1 SGHTA and CDR2 FQGTGA. The V and J ends lost 7 bases and 0 bases respectively, with 22 bases between them. The CDR3 runs to 17 residues. The CDR3 here is CASTKIGRAISSYEQYF. The CDR3 DNA sequence: TGTGCCAGCACCAAAATCGGCCGGGCCATAAGCTCCTACGAGCAGTACTTC.

The rearrangement joins TRBV19 to TRBJ1-5; TRBD1 matches 10 bases. Germline V lookup: CDR1 LNHDA, CDR2 SQIVND (reference sequence). V dropped 5 bases and J dropped 3; count of bases not matched to a gene: 7. There are 16 residues in the CDR3. The CDR3 protein is CASSSRQGASNQPQHF. In nucleotides, the CDR3 is TGTGCCAGTAGTTCCCGACAGGGGGCCTCCAATCAGCCCCAGCATTTT. The entire variable domain, with the rest obtained from reference TRBV19 and TRBJ1-5, is as follows: DGGITQSPKYLFRKEGQNVTLSCEQNLNHDAMYWYRQDPGQGLRLIYYSQIVNDFQKGDIAEGYSVSREKKESFPLTVTSAQKNPTAFYLCASSSRQGASNQPQHFGDGTRLSIL.

The CDR3, as DNA: TGCAGTGCCCTAACTCTCTCGGAGACCCAGTACTTC. Residues: CSALTLSETQYF. The genes are TRBV20-1 and TRBJ2-5; the D is unclear. The germline V and J ends were trimmed by 6 bases and 5 bases, with 13 bases remaining between them. The CDR3 extends over 12 amino acids. Germline-derived CDR1 and CDR2 are DFQATT and SNEGSKA (reference sequence).

The J gene is TRBJ2-2, the V gene TRBV27; 12 bases line up with TRBD1. The CDR3 spans 17 residues. Per germline, CDR1 MNHEY and CDR2 SMNVEV (reference sequence). With 3 bases clipped from V and 5 bases from J, the junction kept 7 bases outside the gene matches. CDR3 in DNA: TGTGCCAGCAGTTTCCCGGGACAGGGGGCTGGGACCGGGGAGCTGTTTTTT. Residues: CASSFPGQGAGTGELFF.

This clonotype has only a few counts. The V call is TRBV12-3 or TRBV12-4, the J call TRBJ2-5, with D perhaps assigned TRBD1 or TRBD2 (5 bases each). The CDR3 length is 14 residues. V lost 3 bases and J lost 2, with 10 bases in between. In DNA, the CDR3 is TGTGCCAGCAGTTTGGACACGGGGCAAGAGACCCAGTACTTC. Amino acid sequence: CASSLDTGQETQYF.

This clonotype was seen a few times. The rearrangement joins TRBV4-1 to TRBJ2-6, with D possibly matching TRBD2 (5 bases). CDR1 and CDR2 (germline): MGHRA, YSYEKL. The CDR3 is made up of 19 amino acids. Trimming pared 0 bases from V and 2 bases from J, leaving 17 bases between. The CDR3 coding sequence is TGCGCCAGCAGCCAAGAAGACGGTTCGAGGGTAGCTGGGGCCAACGTCCTGACTTTC. As protein: CASSQEDGSRVAGANVLTF.

The chain uses TRBV7-9 and TRBJ2-5, with a tentative D call TRBD2 (7 bases). Germline assignment: CDR1 SEHNR and CDR2 FQNEAQ (reference sequence). Trimming shortened V by 7 bases and J by 2 bases, and 20 bases separated the two germline ends. This CDR3 is built from 16 residues. The CDR3 spells CASNLKRGGQQETQYF. The CDR3 coding sequence is TGTGCCAGCAACCTGAAGAGGGGGGGACAACAAGAGACCCAGTACTTC. Full variable domain (outside the CDR3, taken from reference TRBV7-9 and TRBJ2-5): DTGVSQNPRHKITKRGQNVTFRCDPISEHNRLYWYRQTLGQGPEFLTYFQNEAQLEKSRLLSDRFSAERPKGSFSTLEIQRTEQGDSAMYLCASNLKRGGQQETQYFGPGTRLLVL.

V is TRBV4-2 and J is TRBJ1-6; D call uncertain. Deletions cut 3 bases from V and 6 bases from J, with 9 bases between. CDR1 and CDR2 from the germline V gene are LGHNA and YNFKEQ. CDR3 length equals 14 residues. The CDR3 loop reads CASSHPDLNSPLHF. The CDR3 coding sequence is TGTGCCAGCAGCCACCCCGACCTTAATTCACCCCTCCACTTT.